This entry is about one TCR beta chain. The antigen is undetermined. Only in-frame clones appear in the TCRdb table, and some are missing; sequencing was by immunoSEQ multiplex PCR. Among 380,000 or so clones, 75% to 90% were seen once, and the ten largest hold roughly 4.8%. Treatment of the sample: some 20 received Ad26.COV2.S at low or high dose, single or two shots; several received placebo; per-sample allocation not given. On day 63 after the first injection, vaccine and placebo recipients gave samples. This sample stems from a study of Ad26.COV2.S vaccination and SARS-CoV-2 variants. As for the study in general: By the intramuscular route, Ad26.COV2.S was given once, or twice 56 days apart. Broader study findings: Substantial breadth in spike-specific CD8+ and CD4+ T cell responses was reportedly seen after vaccination. Spike-specific TCR breadth in vaccine recipients exceeded that seen in placebo recipients.

V was clipped by 5 bases and J by 6 bases, with 16 bases between them. The CDR3 is 14 residues long. The germline gives CDR1 LNHDA, CDR2 SQIVND (reference sequence). The chain is built from TRBV19 and TRBJ1-1, with a weak D call TRBD1 (6 bases). Sequences were derived from peripheral blood, sampled in a trial of Ad26.COV2.S vaccine versus placebo. This clonotype was obtained from a person aged 18 to 65 who received the Ad26.COV2.S COVID-19 vaccine or a placebo. DNA of the CDR3: TGTGCCAGTAGTCTGAGGGGGGTCGGGGCTGAAGCTTTCTTT. Translating it yields CASSLRGVGAEAFF.